The next 4 T cell receptor beta chains were all read from a single sample in a study of preoperative IRX-2 immunotherapy in early breast cancer. Treatment of the sample: preoperative locoregional IRX-2 cytokine immunotherapy. Data came from immunoSEQ multiplex PCR; TCRdb stores just in-frame clones and leaves some out. The table lists 25,000 to 30,000 clones, 82% of them singletons. This material was collected from a patient treated with IRX-2 immunotherapy. The source is a human donor with breast cancer.

A few counts support this clone. The chain is built from TRBV11-3 and TRBJ1-1; no clear D gene. Germline V gene sequence: CDR1 SGHNT, CDR2 YENEEA. V was trimmed by 3 bases and J by 0 bases, leaving 8 bases between them. This CDR3 spans 14 amino acids. The DNA of the CDR3 is TGTGCCAGCAGCTTCGAGGGTGTGAACACTGAAGCTTTCTTT. Residues: CASSFEGVNTEAFF. The complete variable domain, with remaining parts taken from reference TRBV11-3 and TRBJ1-1, reads EAGVVQSPRYKIIEKKQPVAFWCNPISGHNTLYWYLQNLGQGPELLIRYENEEAVDDSQLPKDRFSAERLKGVDSTLKIQPAELGDSAVYLCASSFEGVNTEAFFGQGTRLTVV.

This chain connects TRBV19 to TRBJ2-5; D is possibly TRBD1 or TRBD2 (6 bases each). The length of the CDR3 is 16 residues. The ends were cut back, 5 bases at V and 5 bases at J, with 21 bases in the middle. The germline V gene has CDR1 LNHDA and CDR2 SQIVND (reference sequence). CDR3 loop: CASSWGRWGAGETQYF. CDR3 coding DNA: TGTGCCAGTAGTTGGGGTCGATGGGGGGCGGGTGAGACCCAGTACTTC.

The chain is built from TRBV6-8 and TRBJ2-2, with 9 bases identical to TRBD2. This CDR3 contains 16 residues. In germline, CDR1 is MNHGY, CDR2 SAAAGT. The V gene end was trimmed by 2 bases and the J gene end by 4 bases; junction bases not matched to a gene: 5. The CDR3 is CASSYAPGLATGELFF. As DNA, the CDR3 is TGTGCCAGCAGTTACGCCCCGGGACTAGCCACCGGGGAGCTGTTTTTT.

A single count supports this clone. DNA of the CDR3: TGTGCCAGCAGCTTGTTAGGGGACACAGATACGCAGTATTTT. It yields the protein CASSLLGDTDTQYF. The gene calls are TRBV11-3 and TRBJ2-3, with D perhaps TRBD1 (5 bases). The V gene's germline CDR1 is SGHNT and CDR2 YENEEA. V was clipped by 3 bases and J by 2 bases, with 9 bases between them. The CDR3 contains 14 residues.